This entry lists 9 T cell receptor beta chains sequenced from one sample in a study of T-cell reconstitution after alpha-beta-depleted transplantation in children (TCRdb year 2016). Receptor amplification or capture employed PCR. These reads were obtained on an Illumina HiSeq 2500. TCR libraries were prepared with molecular barcoding, using unique molecular identifiers to normalize TCRbeta repertoire quantification. The public sequencing data were trimmed at Q25 with fastp and processed into clonotypes with MiXCR by TCRdb, which kept only in-frame beta chains. CDR3 protein duplicates are merged, each entry listing the most common genes and DNA. This sample gives around 680,000 distinct CDR3 sequences in total; around 16% of them show up just once. About 1.1% of the sample goes to the ten largest clones. The specimen comprised PBMCs from the stem cell graft donor, sampled from the stem cell graft. These receptors were taken from a human donor who donated a stem cell graft to a child with acute myeloid leukemia.

This clonotype was found many times. The chain has TRBV20-1 and TRBJ1-5, with D possibly TRBD1 on 6 matching bases. V gave up 8 bases and J gave up 2 bases, with 13 bases separating them. Germline V gives CDR1 DFQATT, CDR2 SNEGSKA (reference sequence). CDR3 size: 13 residues. This chain's CDR3 is CSLSPGGNQPQHF. CDR3 in DNA: TGCAGTCTTTCCCCAGGGGGCAATCAGCCCCAGCATTTT.

A few counts support this clonotype. The chain joins TRBV20-1 to TRBJ1-6, with D unresolved. V was clipped by 0 bases and J by 5 bases, with 2 bases between them. This CDR3 is built from 12 residues. CDR1 DFQATT and CDR2 SNEGSKA come from the germline V gene (reference sequence). The CDR3 loop is CSAREDNSPLHF. The DNA for the CDR3 is TGCAGTGCTAGAGAGGATAATTCACCCCTCCACTTT.

The V and J genes are TRBV6-2 or TRBV6-3 and TRBJ2-3, with D possibly being TRBD1 (5 bases). V dropped 0 bases and J dropped 14 bases, with 18 bases sitting between them. CDR3 size: 14 residues. Germline CDR1 reads MNHEY; CDR2 reads SVGEGT. Written as DNA, the CDR3 is TGTGCCAGCAGTTACTCGACTCAGGGCCGGCGGCTGTATTTT. The encoded protein is CASSYSTQGRRLYF.

This clonotype has just one count. Being one base from a much bigger clone, this may be a read error. The CDR3 bases are TGTGCCATGAAGAGCGACAGCTCTGGAAACACCATATATTTT. Protein: CAMKSDSSGNTIYF. The rearrangement uses TRBV10-3 and TRBJ1-3; a possible D gene is TRBD1 (5 bases). The CDR3 runs 14 residues. Trimming stripped 9 bases from V and 0 bases from J, with 12 bases between. Germline loops: CDR1 ENHRY, CDR2 SYGVKD.

This clonotype came up many times. The J gene is TRBJ2-3, the V gene TRBV20-1; D tentatively fits TRBD1 or TRBD2 (6 bases each). The germline gives CDR1 DFQATT, CDR2 SNEGSKA (reference sequence). CDR3 length: 17 residues. V was cut by 6 bases and J by 2 bases, with 24 bases left in between. CDR3 DNA sequence: TGCAGTGCCCAAGGAGGGGGGATCCCACCCATCACAGATACGCAGTATTTT. Protein sequence: CSAQGGGIPPITDTQYF.

This clonotype has at least ten counts. V usage is TRBV24-1 and J usage is TRBJ2-3; TRBD2 agrees at 12 bases. The germline CDR1 and CDR2 sequences are KGHDR and SFDVKD. The V gene end was trimmed by 3 bases and the J gene end by 2 bases; junction bases not matched to a gene: 5. The CDR3 loop spans 17 amino acids. For the CDR3, the DNA is TGTGCCACCAGTGATCCCGGACTAGCGGGGTTCACAGATACGCAGTATTTT. Its translation: CATSDPGLAGFTDTQYF.

Ten or more counts support this clonotype. The gene calls are TRBV20-1 and TRBJ1-4; possible D gene TRBD1, 6 bases. In germline, CDR1 is DFQATT, CDR2 SNEGSKA (reference sequence). The V end was cut by 6 bases, the J end by 7 bases, with 21 bases between. The CDR3 sequence is 15 residues long. CDR3 bases: TGCAGTGCCACAACCGCGGGGGGGGCAGGTGAAAAACTGTTTTTT. Translation: CSATTAGGAGEKLFF.

Worth noting for this clonotype: Since a much larger clone is just one base distant, this may be a read error. This chain links TRBV29-1 with TRBJ2-5, with 8 positions matching TRBD1. Germline CDR1 is SQVTM and CDR2 is ANQGSEA. Trimming cost V 7 bases and J 4 bases; bases outside gene matches: 8. This CDR3 contains 13 residues. The CDR3 sequence is CSAGQVDRETQYF. The CDR3, as DNA: TGCAGCGCGGGACAGGTGGATAGAGAGACCCAGTACTTC. Complete variable domain (other parts from reference TRBV29-1 and TRBJ2-5): SAVISQKPSRDICQRGTSLTIQCQVDSQVTMMFWYRQQPGQSLTLIATANQGSEATYESGFVIDKFPISRPNLTFSTLTVSNMSPEDSSIYLCSAGQVDRETQYFGPGTRLLVL.

In this sample, this clonotype turned up many times. The chain recombines TRBV5-6 with TRBJ2-5; 9 positions agree with TRBD1. Germline V CDR1 and CDR2: SGHDT, YYEEEE. The CDR3 loop spans 15 amino acids. V was pared by 4 bases and J by 5 bases, with 9 bases of the junction left unmatched. The CDR3 spells CASSPGTGLLETQYF. The CDR3, as DNA: TGTGCCAGCAGCCCCGGGACAGGGCTATTGGAGACCCAGTACTTC.